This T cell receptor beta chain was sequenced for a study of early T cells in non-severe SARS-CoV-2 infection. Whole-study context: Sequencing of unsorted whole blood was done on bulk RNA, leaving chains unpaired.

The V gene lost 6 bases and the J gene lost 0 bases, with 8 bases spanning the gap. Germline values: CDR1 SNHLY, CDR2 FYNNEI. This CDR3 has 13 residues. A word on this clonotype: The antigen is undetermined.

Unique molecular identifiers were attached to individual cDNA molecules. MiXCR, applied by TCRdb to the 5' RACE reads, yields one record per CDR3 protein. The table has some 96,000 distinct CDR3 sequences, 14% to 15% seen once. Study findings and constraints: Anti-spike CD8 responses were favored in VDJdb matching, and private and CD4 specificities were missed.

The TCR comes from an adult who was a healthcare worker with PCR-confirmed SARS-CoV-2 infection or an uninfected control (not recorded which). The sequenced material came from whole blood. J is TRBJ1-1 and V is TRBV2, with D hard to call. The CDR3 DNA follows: TGTGCCAGCAGCACGTCCCTGAACACTGAAGCTTTCTTT. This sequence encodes CASSTSLNTEAFF. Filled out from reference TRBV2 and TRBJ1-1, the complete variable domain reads EPEVTQTPSHQVTQMGQEVILRCVPISNHLYFYWYRQILGQKVEFLVSFYNNEISEKSEIFDDQFSVERPDGSNFTLKIRSTKLEDSAMYFCASSTSLNTEAFFGQGTRLTVV.